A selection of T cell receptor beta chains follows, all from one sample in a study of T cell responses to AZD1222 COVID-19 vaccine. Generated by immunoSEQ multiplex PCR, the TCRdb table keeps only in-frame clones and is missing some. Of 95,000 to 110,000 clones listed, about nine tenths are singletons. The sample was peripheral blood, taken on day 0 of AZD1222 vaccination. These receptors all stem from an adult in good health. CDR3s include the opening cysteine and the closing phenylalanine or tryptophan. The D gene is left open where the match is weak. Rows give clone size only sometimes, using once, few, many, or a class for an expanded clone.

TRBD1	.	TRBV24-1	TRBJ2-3	CATSANRGNTDTQYF	TGTGCCACCAGTGCCAACAGGGGGAACACAGATACGCAGTATTTT
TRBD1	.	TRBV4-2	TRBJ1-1	CASSQDQTGANTEAFF	TGTGCCAGCAGCCAAGATCAAACAGGGGCGAACACTGAAGCTTTCTTT
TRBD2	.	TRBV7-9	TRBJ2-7	CASSSPRGGRVSEQYF	TGTGCCAGCAGCTCCCCGCGCGGCGGGAGGGTAAGCGAGCAGTACTTC
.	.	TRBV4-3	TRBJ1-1	CASSQEVHTEAFF	TGCGCCAGCAGCCAAGAAGTTCACACTGAAGCTTTCTTT
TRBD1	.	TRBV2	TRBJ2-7	CARGTGLSYEQYF	TGTGCCAGAGGGACAGGCCTTTCCTACGAGCAGTACTTC
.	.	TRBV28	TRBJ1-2	CASSTAFYGYTF	TGTGCCAGCAGTACCGCCTTTTATGGCTACACCTTC
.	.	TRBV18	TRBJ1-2	CASSPKTDFNYGYTF	TGTGCCAGCTCACCAAAGACCGATTTTAACTATGGCTACACCTTC
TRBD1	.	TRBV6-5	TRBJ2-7	CASGPLTGGYEQYF	TGTGCCAGCGGCCCCCTGACAGGGGGCTACGAGCAGTACTTC
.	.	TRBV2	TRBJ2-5	CASTRTELDKEETQYF	TGTGCCAGCACCCGTACTGAACTTGACAAAGAAGAGACCCAGTACTTC
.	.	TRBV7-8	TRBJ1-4	CASSLRSLNEKLFF	TGTGCCAGCAGCTTACGGAGTCTTAATGAAAAACTGTTTTTT
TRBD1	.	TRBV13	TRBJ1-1	CASRETGTGKTEAFF	TGTGCCAGCAGGGAAACCGGGACAGGGAAAACTGAAGCTTTCTTT
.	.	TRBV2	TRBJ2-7	CASNRDSQDEQYF	TGTGCCAGCAACCGGGACTCCCAGGACGAGCAGTACTTC
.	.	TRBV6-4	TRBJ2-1	CASSAQTGRGEQFF	TGTGCCAGCAGTGCCCAAACGGGACGGGGTGAGCAGTTCTTC
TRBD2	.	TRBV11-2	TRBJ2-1	CASSLTSGAFRSNNEQFF	TGTGCCAGCAGCCTCACTAGCGGGGCCTTTCGTAGTAACAATGAGCAGTTCTTC
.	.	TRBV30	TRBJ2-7	CAWSNNYEQYF	TGTGCCTGGAGTAACAACTACGAGCAGTACTTC
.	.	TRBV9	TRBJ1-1	CASSPGTPSEAFF	TGTGCCAGCAGCCCCGGGACACCTTCTGAAGCTTTCTTT
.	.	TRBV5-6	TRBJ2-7	CASSLDWSSYEQYF	TGTGCCAGCAGCCTTGACTGGAGCTCCTACGAGCAGTACTTC
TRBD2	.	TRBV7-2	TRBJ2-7	CASSFMGGTYEQYF	TGTGCCAGCAGCTTCATGGGGGGGACCTACGAGCAGTACTTC
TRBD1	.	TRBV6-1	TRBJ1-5	CASSEATGGTQPQHF	TGTGCCAGCAGTGAAGCGACAGGGGGCACTCAGCCCCAGCATTTT
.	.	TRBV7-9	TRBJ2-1	CASSLLGRANEQFF	TGTGCCAGCAGCTTATTGGGGCGGGCCAATGAGCAGTTCTTC
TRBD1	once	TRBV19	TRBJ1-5	CASSGTGRSQPQHF	TGTGCCAGTAGTGGGACAGGGCGCAGTCAGCCCCAGCATTTT
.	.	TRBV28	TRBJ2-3	CASSDSGTDTQYF	TGTGCCAGCAGTGACAGTGGCACAGATACGCAGTATTTT
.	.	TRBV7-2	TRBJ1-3	CASSRSSGNTIYF	TGTGCCAGTTCACGTAGCTCTGGAAACACCATATATTTT
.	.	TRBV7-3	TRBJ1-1	CASSLSGYSMNTEAFF	TGTGCCAGCAGCTTGTCAGGCTACAGTATGAACACTGAAGCTTTCTTT
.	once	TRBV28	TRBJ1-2	CATRWAAYGYTF	TGTGCCACCCGATGGGCAGCCTATGGCTACACCTTC
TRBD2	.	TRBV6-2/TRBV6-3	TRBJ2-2	CASSFILAAESNTGELFF	TGTGCCAGCAGTTTTATACTAGCGGCTGAATCGAACACCGGGGAGCTGTTTTTT
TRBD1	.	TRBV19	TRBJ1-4	CASRDRFSTNEKLFF	TGTGCCAGTAGGGACAGGTTTTCAACTAATGAAAAACTGTTTTTT
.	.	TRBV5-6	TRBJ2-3	CASSLVATSTDTQYF	TGTGCCAGCAGCTTAGTTGCGACTAGCACAGATACGCAGTATTTT
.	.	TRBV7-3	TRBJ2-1	CASSVGGTEQFF	TGTGCCAGCAGCGTAGGGGGGACCGAGCAGTTCTTC
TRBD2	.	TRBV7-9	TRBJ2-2	CASSLSPGAGLNTGELFF	TGTGCCAGCAGCTTATCTCCGGGAGCGGGACTAAACACCGGGGAGCTGTTTTTT
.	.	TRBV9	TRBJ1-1	CASSVEVNTEAFF	TGTGCCAGCAGCGTAGAGGTTAACACTGAAGCTTTCTTT
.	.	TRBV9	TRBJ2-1	CASSGGEEWRYNEQFF	TGTGCCAGCAGCGGGGGAGAGGAATGGAGGTACAATGAGCAGTTCTTC
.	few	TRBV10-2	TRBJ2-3	CASSEARGTSTDTQYF	TGCGCCAGCAGTGAAGCGAGAGGAACTAGCACAGATACGCAGTATTTT
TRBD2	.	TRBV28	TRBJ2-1	CASSPLTSGIYNEQFF	TGTGCCAGCAGCCCGCTGACTAGCGGGATCTACAATGAGCAGTTCTTC
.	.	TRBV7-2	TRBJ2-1	CASSPTGGAGNEQFF	TGTGCCAGCAGCCCCACCGGAGGGGCGGGCAATGAGCAGTTCTTC
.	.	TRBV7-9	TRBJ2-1	CASSSQQDRNEQFF	TGTGCCAGCAGCTCACAGCAAGACAGAAATGAGCAGTTCTTC
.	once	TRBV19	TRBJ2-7	CASSIKTGPYEQYF	TGTGCCAGTAGTATAAAGACAGGACCCTACGAGCAGTACTTC
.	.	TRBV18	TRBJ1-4	CASSRGASNEKLFF	TGTGCCAGCTCACGGGGGGCTTCTAATGAAAAACTGTTTTTT
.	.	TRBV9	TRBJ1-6	CASSVGPGLNSPLHF	TGTGCCAGCAGCGTAGGCCCAGGGTTGAATTCACCCCTCCACTTT
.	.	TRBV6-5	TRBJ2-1	CASSYSAWGNEQFF	TGTGCCAGCAGTTACTCGGCCTGGGGGAATGAGCAGTTCTTC
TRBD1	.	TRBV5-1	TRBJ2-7	CASSLGFLDSGGEQYF	TGCGCCAGCAGCTTGGGTTTTTTGGACTCAGGGGGCGAGCAGTACTTC
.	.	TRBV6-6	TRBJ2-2	CASSYFPSNTGELFF	TGTGCCAGCAGTTACTTCCCCTCTAACACCGGGGAGCTGTTTTTT
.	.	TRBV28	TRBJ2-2	CASTDSRGPNTGELFF	TGTGCCAGCACTGATAGTAGGGGCCCGAACACCGGGGAGCTGTTTTTT
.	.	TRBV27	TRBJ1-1	CASNNPGWNTEAFF	TGTGCCAGCAATAACCCAGGATGGAACACTGAAGCTTTCTTT
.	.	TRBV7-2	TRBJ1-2	CASSRRATAANYGYTF	TGTGCCAGCAGCCGTCGGGCCACTGCAGCTAACTATGGCTACACCTTC
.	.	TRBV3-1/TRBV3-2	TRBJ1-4	CASSPTGIRPNEKLFF	TGTGCCAGCAGCCCTACAGGGATCAGGCCTAATGAAAAACTGTTTTTT